This T cell receptor beta chain was identified in a study of vaccination and CD4 T cells after COVID-19. About the study: Every participant was given two doses of BNT162b2 or mRNA-1273 vaccine. Study-level results: There were relatively few convalescent patients studied, and there were no early post-infection timepoints.

An Oncomine TCR Beta short-read assay was used to sequence the DNA from cultured CD4+ T cells. TCRdb re-called the PCR reads with MiXCR, one entry per CDR3 protein. The table lists about 15,000 distinct CDR3 sequences, over 50% of them singletons, with about 14% in the top ten. A note on this clonotype: Antigen: not known.

Treatment indicated: roughly 10-day PBMC culture with coronavirus spike peptide pools or control peptides (ViraFEST assay). ViraFEST enlarged antigen-specific T cell populations with peptide pools and afterwards sequenced TCRs. Days 3 and 7 saw half the medium replaced with fresh IL-2 medium. V lost 6 bases, J lost 7 bases, and 10 bases stayed unmatched. There are 14 residues in the CDR3. CDR1 is ENHRY, CDR2 SYGVKD, per germline. The TCR comes from a human donor who had recovered from COVID-19. Sequencing was carried out using CD4+ T cells from blood, cultured in vitro. V gene TRBV10-3 combines with J gene TRBJ1-1; 8 nucleotides match TRBD1. The DNA for the CDR3 is TGTGCCATCAGCTCAACCCAGGGGGCCAATGAAGCTTTCTTT. Its protein product is CAISSTQGANEAFF.